The next 28 T cell receptor beta chains were all read from a single sample in a study of a mutant IDH1 vaccine in newly diagnosed glioma. The method was immunoSEQ multiplex PCR; TCRdb's version includes in-frame clones alone and lacks a portion of them. The sample includes 33,000 or so clones, under 85% of them seen just once. Specified time point: week 35, safety follow-up. With topical imiquimod, each dose of the vaccine consisted of 300 ug of mutant IDH1 20-mer peptide. No antigen has been identified for these receptors. The sample here was PBMCs, taken from a glioma patient whose treatment included an IDH1 peptide vaccine. The origin of the receptors is a woman in her twenties or thirties with glioma. Some clones in this sample may be carry-over from other donors' samples.

The chain recombines TRBV5-6 with TRBJ2-2, with 7 bases that match TRBD1. This CDR3 contains 15 residues. Germline CDR1 is SGHDT and CDR2 is YYEEEE. With V trimmed by 4 bases and J by 0 bases, 3 bases remained unmatched. The CDR3 nucleotides are TGTGCCAGCAGCACCGGACAGGCGAACACCGGGGAGCTGTTTTTT. Protein sequence: CASSTGQANTGELFF.

The V and J genes are TRBV2 and TRBJ2-4; 11 nucleotides match TRBD2. Germline-derived CDR1 and CDR2 are SNHLY and FYNNEI. The trim removed 5 bases at V and 13 bases at J, leaving 4 bases unmatched. The CDR3 sequence is 12 residues long. The CDR3 sequence: CASSTGTSGQYF. CDR3 nucleotide sequence: TGTGCCAGCAGTACCGGGACTAGCGGACAGTACTTC. Looking up the rest from reference TRBV2 and TRBJ2-4 gives the full variable domain: EPEVTQTPSHQVTQMGQEVILRCVPISNHLYFYWYRQILGQKVEFLVSFYNNEISEKSEIFDDQFSVERPDGSNFTLKIRSTKLEDSAMYFCASSTGTSGQYFGAGTRLSVL.

The chain carries TRBV4-1 and TRBJ1-5; D is unresolved. This CDR3 has 13 amino acids. Germline loops: CDR1 MGHRA, CDR2 YSYEKL. Trimming pared 4 bases from V and 6 bases from J, leaving 10 bases between. CDR3 loop: CASSPSGGQPQHF. CDR3 DNA: TGCGCCAGCAGCCCCTCGGGCGGTCAGCCCCAGCATTTT.

This chain links TRBV13 with TRBJ2-1; TRBD2 is a possible D gene (6 bases). V was cut by 5 bases and J by 9 bases, with 23 bases left in between. This CDR3 is built from 16 residues. CDR1 PRHDT and CDR2 FYEKMQ come from the germline V gene (reference sequence). The CDR3 sequence is CASSGSRDFGYGEQFF. The CDR3 DNA is TGTGCCAGCAGCGGGTCCCGGGACTTCGGGTACGGTGAGCAGTTCTTC.

The J gene is TRBJ2-1, the V gene TRBV29-1; 7 nucleotides line up with TRBD2. The CDR3 consists of 16 residues. Germline assignment: CDR1 SQVTM and CDR2 ANQGSEA. V trimming: 1 base; J trimming: 2 bases; junction bases outside the gene matches: 8. The CDR3: CSVEGGAGVPYNEQFF. CDR3 nucleotides: TGCAGCGTTGAAGGGGGCGCGGGAGTGCCCTACAATGAGCAGTTCTTC.

The chain links TRBV5-4 to TRBJ2-7; 8 bases match TRBD2. The CDR3 contains 14 residues. Looked up from germline, CDR1 is SGHNT and CDR2 is YYREEE (reference sequence). Unmatched junction bases numbered 3, after V lost 2 bases and J lost 2 bases. The CDR3 loop is CASSLSGSAYEQYF. The DNA for the CDR3 is TGTGCCAGCAGCTTAAGCGGGAGTGCCTACGAGCAGTACTTC.

The chain carries TRBV18 and TRBJ1-3; TRBD1 agrees at 9 bases. J was trimmed by 0 bases and V by 6 bases; bases with no gene match: 15. From germline, CDR1 is KGHSH and CDR2 LQKENI. The CDR3 spans 19 residues. Here the CDR3 reads CASSRNRGQSSPSGNTIYF. The CDR3 nucleotides read TGTGCCAGCTCCAGAAACAGGGGGCAATCTTCACCCTCTGGAAACACCATATATTTT.

The V call is TRBV15, the J call TRBJ2-3; perhaps TRBD2 as D (5 bases). Germline loops: CDR1 LNHNV, CDR2 YYDKDF (reference sequence). The V and J ends lost 4 bases and 4 bases respectively, with 15 bases between them. CDR3 size: 15 residues. CDR3 sequence: CATSKPGIRADTQYF. The CDR3 DNA sequence: TGTGCCACCAGCAAACCCGGGATCCGGGCAGATACGCAGTATTTT.

This clone has only a few counts. The gene calls are TRBV30 and TRBJ1-3, with 11 positions matching TRBD1. CDR3 size: 13 residues. CDR1 and CDR2 from the germline V gene are GTSNPN and SVGIG (reference sequence). Germline trimming cut 7 bases from V and 2 bases from J; bases unmatched to any gene: 1. This CDR3 reads CASDRGPGNTIYF. Here the CDR3 DNA reads TGTGCCTCGGACAGGGGGCCTGGAAACACCATATATTTT.

V gene TRBV5-5 combines with J gene TRBJ2-7; possibly TRBD1 for D (6 bases). This CDR3 has 14 residues. The V and J ends lost 3 bases and 4 bases respectively, with 14 bases between them. Germline lookup yields CDR1 SGHKS and CDR2 YYEKEE (reference sequence). The CDR3 nucleotides are TGTGCCAGCAGCTCCCCGGGACACACTTACGAGCAGTACTTC. Translating it yields CASSSPGHTYEQYF. Full variable domain (remainder filled in from reference TRBV5-5 and TRBJ2-7): DAGVTQSPTHLIKTRGQQVTLRCSPISGHKSVSWYQQVLGQGPQFIFQYYEKEERGRGNFPDRFSARQFPNYSSELNVNALLLGDSALYLCASSSPGHTYEQYFGPGTRLTVT.

Concerning this clone itself: Mismatch with germline at one junction end may stem from a read error. The chain carries TRBV7-7 and TRBJ2-2; 9 nucleotides agree with TRBD2. The CDR3 sequence is 16 residues long. Germline assignment: CDR1 SSHAT and CDR2 FNYEAQ (reference sequence). The chain's CDR3 is CASSSLAGEFTGELFF. CDR3 bases: TGTGCTAGCAGCTCCTTAGCGGGAGAGTTCACCGGGGAGCTGTTTTTT. Full variable domain (missing parts from reference TRBV7-7 and TRBJ2-2): GAGVSQSPRYKVTKRGQDVTLRCDPISSHATLYWYQQALGQGPEFLTYFNYEAQPDKSGLPSDRFSAERPEGSISTLTIQRTEQRDSAMYRCASSSLAGEFTGELFFGEGSRLTVL.

This clone has only one observation. The chain is built from TRBV2 and TRBJ2-1, with TRBD2 matching 8 bases. Germline V gives CDR1 SNHLY, CDR2 FYNNEI. V was clipped by 8 bases and J by 8 bases; unmatched bases: 11. The CDR3 loop spans 14 amino acids. CDR3 protein: CASVDGGGPYEQFF. The CDR3 DNA sequence: TGTGCCAGCGTGGACGGGGGGGGCCCCTATGAGCAGTTCTTC.

This clone was counted a single time. CDR3 in amino acids: CASSRQGAGELFF. The CDR3 nucleotides are TGTGCCAGCAGTCGACAGGGGGCCGGGGAGCTGTTTTTT. The V gene is TRBV28, the J gene TRBJ2-2; 9 bases align to TRBD1. Germline CDR1 MDHEN, CDR2 SYDVKM. This CDR3 contains 13 residues. V lost 5 bases, J lost 6 bases, and 1 base stayed unmatched.

Here the CDR3 DNA reads TGTGCCAGCAGCCCCGGACAGGGGGCCTACGAGCAGTACTTC. This encodes CASSPGQGAYEQYF. This chain uses TRBV6-5 with TRBJ2-7; 10 bases agree with TRBD1. The CDR3 is 14 amino acids. J was trimmed by 2 bases and V by 6 bases; bases with no gene match: 4. Germline loops: CDR1 MNHEY, CDR2 SVGAGI.

The genes are TRBV2 and TRBJ2-7; unclear D gene. Looked up from germline, CDR1 is SNHLY and CDR2 is FYNNEI. This CDR3 has 10 residues. Trimming removed 7 bases at V and 3 bases at J, with 4 bases between. Here the CDR3 DNA reads TGTGCCAGCAATGGCTACGAGCAGTACTTC. It is translated as CASNGYEQYF.

The CDR3 sequence: CASSVLTGSNYGYTF. The CDR3 coding sequence is TGTGCCAGCAGTGTGCTGACCGGGTCTAACTATGGCTACACCTTC. The chain has TRBV28 and TRBJ1-2; D is uncertain. The CDR3 length is 15 residues. Per germline, CDR1 MDHEN and CDR2 SYDVKM. Deletions cut 5 bases from V and 0 bases from J, with 13 bases between.

The DNA of the CDR3 is TGCGCCAGCAGCTTGGATCGGGTCGGGGACACCGGGGAGCTGTTTTTT. Residues: CASSLDRVGDTGELFF. This chain joins TRBV5-1 and TRBJ2-2; D possibly corresponds to TRBD2 (5 bases). The germline V gene encodes CDR1 SGHRS and CDR2 YFSETQ. V was clipped by 0 bases and J by 3 bases, with 12 bases between them. There are 16 residues in the CDR3.

The rearrangement uses TRBV28 and TRBJ2-1; 10 positions match TRBD2. V gave up 6 bases and J gave up 7 bases; unmatched junction bases: 12. The CDR3 has 16 residues. CDR1 and CDR2 from the germline V gene are MDHEN and SYDVKM. CDR3 region: CASSFPASGRRNEQFF. DNA for the CDR3: TGTGCCAGCAGCTTCCCGGCTAGCGGGAGAAGGAATGAGCAGTTCTTC.

The chain uses TRBV11-2 and TRBJ2-2; D call uncertain. Between the trimmed V and J ends, which lost 3 bases and 1 base, there was a span of 6 bases. This CDR3 is 14 amino acids long. CDR1 SGHAT and CDR2 FQNNGV come from the germline V gene. CDR3 in DNA: TGTGCCAGCAGCTTTAAGCGGAACACCGGGGAGCTGTTTTTT. Its translation is CASSFKRNTGELFF.

In nucleotides, the CDR3 is TGTGCCAGCAGCGTACTCCGGGGGGTCTACACCTTC. It codes for CASSVLRGVYTF. The V gene is TRBV9, the J gene TRBJ1-2, with D possibly being TRBD1 (5 bases). Germline V lookup: CDR1 SGDLS, CDR2 YYNGEE. CDR3 length: 12 residues. Trimming pared 1 base from V and 10 bases from J, leaving 11 bases between.

The rearrangement uses TRBV6-5 and TRBJ1-4, with 8 bases matching TRBD1. The germline V gene encodes CDR1 MNHEY and CDR2 SVGAGI. Trimming removed 2 bases from V and 8 bases from J; junction bases left unmatched: 4. CDR3 length: 14 amino acids. In DNA form, the CDR3 reads TGTGCCAGCAGTTACGACAGGGGCGGAGAAAAACTGTTTTTT. Its translation: CASSYDRGGEKLFF.

This rearrangement joins TRBV29-1 to TRBJ2-1; 13 nucleotides align to TRBD2. V was pared by 7 bases and J by 9 bases, with 18 bases of the junction left unmatched. Germline lookup yields CDR1 SQVTM and CDR2 ANQGSEA. This CDR3 region has 17 residues. CDR3 sequence reads: CSAEGSLTSGRAGEQFF. Written as DNA, the CDR3 is TGCAGCGCAGAAGGGTCACTTACTAGCGGGAGGGCCGGTGAGCAGTTCTTC.

The V and J genes are TRBV7-9 and TRBJ1-1, with D hard to call. Germline V gene data show CDR1 as SEHNR and CDR2 as FQNEAQ (reference sequence). The CDR3 is 16 amino acids. Trimming removed 5 bases from V and 0 bases from J, with 16 bases in between. CDR3 protein: CASSPSERTLNTEAFF. In DNA, the CDR3 is TGTGCCAGCAGCCCCTCGGAGCGGACGTTGAACACTGAAGCTTTCTTT.

This clone has just one count. The chain links TRBV29-1 to TRBJ2-1, with TRBD1 matching 10 bases. The CDR3 spans 19 residues. Germline CDR1 and CDR2: SQVTM and ANQGSEA. V gave up 3 bases and J gave up 5 bases; unmatched junction bases: 19. The CDR3 region is CSVDLRQGAPGLPNNEQFF. CDR3 coding DNA: TGCAGCGTTGATCTTAGACAGGGGGCGCCGGGCCTCCCAAACAATGAGCAGTTCTTC.

This clone was seen a single time. The J gene is TRBJ2-7, the V gene TRBV13; tentative D call: TRBD1 (6 bases). The V gene's germline CDR1 is PRHDT and CDR2 FYEKMQ (reference sequence). This CDR3 has 14 amino acids. V dropped 9 bases and J dropped 2 bases, with 17 bases sitting between them. The CDR3 region has the DNA TGTGCCAGTGGTTTGGGGGCCGGAACCTACGAGCAGTACTTC. As protein: CASGLGAGTYEQYF.

The V gene is TRBV4-1, the J gene TRBJ1-1; D may be TRBD1 (5 bases). Germline CDR1 MGHRA, CDR2 YSYEKL. CDR3 length: 16 residues. Trimming stripped 1 base from V and 4 bases from J, with 16 bases between. CDR3: CASSQGHGLGGTEAFF. The CDR3 bases are TGCGCCAGCAGCCAAGGCCACGGACTCGGGGGCACTGAAGCTTTCTTT.

V and J are TRBV2 and TRBJ2-1, with D perhaps matching TRBD2 (5 bases). CDR3 size: 12 residues. V was trimmed by 6 bases and J by 8 bases, leaving 11 bases between them. Germline V gives CDR1 SNHLY, CDR2 FYNNEI. The CDR3 bases are TGTGCCAGCAGCGAACTAGAAGATGAGCAGTTCTTC. This encodes CASSELEDEQFF.

J is TRBJ2-3 and V is TRBV10-3; TRBD1 might be the D (5 bases). CDR3 size: 20 residues. Germline-derived CDR1 and CDR2 are ENHRY and SYGVKD. V gave up 4 bases and J gave up 0 bases, with 26 bases separating them. The CDR3 reads CAISVIQVSLQVPSTDTQYF. CDR3 nucleotide sequence: TGTGCCATCAGTGTGATTCAGGTATCTCTACAGGTACCTAGCACAGATACGCAGTATTTT.